The 17 T cell receptor beta chains below were found in one sample sequenced in a study of prognosis after radiotherapy for stage I lung cancer (dated by TCRdb to about 2021). The instrument given in TCRdb is Illumina HiSeq 3000. Two rounds of multiplex PCR were performed to amplify the TCR beta CDR3 region from genomic DNA. The first PCR round used primers specific to each TRBV and TRBJ gene, and the primer sequences were filed in Chinese patent CN105087789A. TCRdb cleaned the public reads at Q25 with fastp, built clones with MiXCR and kept in-frame beta chains. Rows are unified per CDR3 protein, each entry keeping the most common DNA and genes. The sample has 20,000 to 25,000 distinct CDR3 sequences on record, less than 50% of them singletons. The ten largest clones capture less than 40% of the sample. The material sequenced was PBMCs, taken before or after stereotactic body radiation therapy (not recorded which). Receptors were obtained from a donor over 45 with non-small cell lung cancer.

The chain links TRBV7-2 to TRBJ1-2, with TRBD1 matching over 8 bases. CDR1 is SGHTA and CDR2 is FQGNSA in the germline V gene. The trim removed 7 bases at V and 5 bases at J, leaving 6 bases unmatched. CDR3 length: 13 amino acids. The CDR3 protein is CASIPGGLYGYTF. CDR3 nucleotides: TGTGCCAGCATTCCAGGGGGCCTTTATGGCTACACCTTC.

The chain joins TRBV11-3 to TRBJ2-7; 10 bases map to TRBD2. Unmatched junction bases numbered 8, after V lost 2 bases and J lost 4 bases. The CDR3 contains 16 residues. The germline V gene encodes CDR1 SGHNT and CDR2 YENEEA. Here the CDR3 reads CASSLYSSGRAYEQYF. The CDR3 coding sequence is TGTGCCAGCAGCTTATATTCGAGCGGGAGGGCTTACGAGCAGTACTTC.

The chain employs TRBV28 and TRBJ2-6; 7 bases fit TRBD2. The germline V gene encodes CDR1 MDHEN and CDR2 SYDVKM. The V segment lost 7 bases and the J segment 5 bases; nucleotides outside the gene matches: 14. The CDR3 consists of 17 residues. The CDR3 region has the DNA TGTGCCAGCAAAGGGAGGGTGAGGGGACGTTGGGCCAACGTCCTGACTTTC. It translates to CASKGRVRGRWANVLTF.

This clonotype was detected many times. This chain joins TRBV6-1 and TRBJ2-1; perhaps TRBD1 as D (6 bases). The CDR3 consists of 13 residues. Germline CDR1 reads MNHNS; CDR2 reads SASEGT. The V gene lost 6 bases and the J gene lost 4 bases, with 10 bases spanning the gap. CDR3 sequence: CASRTDRYNEQFF. The DNA for the CDR3 is TGTGCCAGCAGGACGGACAGATACAATGAGCAGTTCTTC.

This clonotype was observed a few times. This may arise from a read error, as a much more abundant clone is one base away. The CDR3 does not end in the conserved phenylalanine or tryptophan, so this is likely a read error. The chain has TRBV24-1 and TRBJ2-3; D may be TRBD1 (5 bases). Germline CDR1 reads KGHDR; CDR2 reads SFDVKD. Trimming removed 3 bases from V and 4 bases from J, with 13 bases in between. The CDR3 is 15 amino acids. In DNA, the CDR3 is TGTGCCACCAGTGATGGTCGCAGGGTCCCAGATACGCAGTATCTT. Amino acid sequence: CATSDGRRVPDTQYL.

The chain joins TRBV6-1 to TRBJ1-1; 9 bases align to TRBD1. CDR3 length equals 11 residues. V gave up 6 bases and J gave up 10 bases; unmatched junction bases: 3. CDR1 is MNHNS, CDR2 SASEGT, per germline. The CDR3 protein is CASRTTGGAFF. The CDR3 DNA follows: TGTGCCAGCAGGACGACAGGGGGAGCTTTCTTT.

This clonotype has only a few counts. V gene TRBV6-2 or TRBV6-3 combines with J gene TRBJ1-1; no definite D call. The CDR3 sequence is 16 residues long. The V gene lost 8 bases and the J gene lost 0 bases, with 19 bases spanning the gap. Germline CDR1 and CDR2: MNHEY and SVGEGT. The CDR3 region has the DNA TGTGCCAGCCGCAGCGGGCAGACCCTCATGAACACTGAAGCTTTCTTT. Its translation is CASRSGQTLMNTEAFF.

Within the sample, this clonotype is medium-sized. The chain couples TRBV12-3 or TRBV12-4 to TRBJ2-7, with a possible D match to TRBD2 (6 bases). This CDR3 spans 15 amino acids. V was shortened by 3 bases and J by 0 bases, with 12 bases between the two germline ends. CDR3 region: CASSFFAGSSYEQYF. The CDR3 nucleotides read TGTGCCAGCAGTTTTTTCGCGGGGAGCTCCTACGAGCAGTACTTC.

This clonotype was detected ten times or more. The chain joins TRBV5-1 to TRBJ2-4; a possible D gene is TRBD1 (5 bases). Germline values: CDR1 SGHRS, CDR2 YFSETQ. The V and J ends lost 4 bases and 1 base respectively, with 15 bases between them. The CDR3 covers 16 residues. CDR3 sequence (DNA): TGCGCCAGCAGCGCACCAGGGCGTACGGCCAAAAACATTCAGTACTTC. As protein: CASSAPGRTAKNIQYF.

By share, this clonotype counts as medium-sized. V is TRBV2 and J is TRBJ2-2; TRBD1 agrees at 9 bases. This CDR3 region has 15 residues. Per germline, CDR1 SNHLY and CDR2 FYNNEI. V shed 8 bases and J 4 bases; nucleotides not matched to a gene: 8. The CDR3 is CASEKDRGGTGELFF. The CDR3 nucleotides are TGTGCCAGCGAAAAGGACAGGGGTGGCACCGGGGAGCTGTTTTTT.

This clonotype showed up many times. The gene calls are TRBV4-1 and TRBJ2-2; D possibly matches TRBD1 or TRBD2 (5 bases each). The CDR3 is 16 amino acids. Trimming took 4 bases from V and 0 from J, leaving 12 bases between them. Germline CDR1 is MGHRA and CDR2 is YSYEKL. CDR3 residues: CASSRGWRANTGELFF. CDR3 nucleotides: TGCGCCAGCAGCCGGGGGTGGCGGGCGAACACCGGGGAGCTGTTTTTT.

This clonotype came up many times. This chain links TRBV3-1 with TRBJ2-1; D call uncertain. Trimming took off 5 bases at V and 6 bases at J, with 14 bases between the two ends. The CDR3 spans 14 residues. Germline V CDR1 and CDR2: LGHDT, YNNKEL (reference sequence). CDR3 amino acids: CASSDNTASNEQFF. The CDR3 bases are TGTGCCAGCAGCGACAACACAGCTTCCAATGAGCAGTTCTTC.

Only a few counts were recorded for this clonotype. The chain uses TRBV6-1 and TRBJ2-3; 11 positions match TRBD1. Germline CDR1 is MNHNS and CDR2 is SASEGT. V dropped 7 bases and J dropped 4; count of bases not matched to a gene: 13. The CDR3 sequence is 17 residues long. The CDR3 sequence is CASITVGQGVLADTQYF. The CDR3 nucleotides read TGTGCCAGCATCACGGTGGGACAGGGGGTTTTGGCAGATACGCAGTATTTT.

This clonotype ranks as medium-sized. The CDR3 reads CASSLGAEASGGTDTQYF. The CDR3, as DNA: TGTGCCAGCAGCTTAGGGGCGGAGGCTAGCGGGGGAACAGATACGCAGTATTTT. The V gene is TRBV7-6, the J gene TRBJ2-3; 10 bases map to TRBD2. Germline trimming cut 1 base from V and 3 bases from J; bases unmatched to any gene: 10. The CDR3 is 18 residues long. Germline V gene data show CDR1 as SGHVS and CDR2 as FNYEAQ.

This clonotype was recorded at least ten times. The chain joins TRBV20-1 to TRBJ1-6; D unresolved. The ends were cut back, 0 bases at V and 2 bases at J, with 11 bases in the middle. Germline assignment: CDR1 DFQATT and CDR2 SNEGSKA (reference sequence). The CDR3 length is 16 residues. CDR3 DNA sequence: TGCAGTGCTAGAGATCGGAGGGTAACCTATAATTCACCCCTCCACTTT. As protein: CSARDRRVTYNSPLHF.

In the case of this clonotype: This sequence is one base from a far larger clone and is likely a read error. This sequence joins TRBV6-1 and TRBJ1-5; 8 bases are a match to TRBD1. The CDR3 length is 13 residues. Germline CDR1 MNHNS, CDR2 SASEGT. V lost 6 bases to trimming and J lost 4 bases; unmatched junction nucleotides: 2. The CDR3 DNA reads as TGTGCCAGCAGAAGGACAGGGAATCAGCCCCAGCATTTT. Encoded protein: CASRRTGNQPQHF.

With respect to this clonotype: This may stem from a read error, because a much larger clone lies one nucleotide away. V gene TRBV6-1 combines with J gene TRBJ2-5, with D uncertain. The CDR3 covers 14 residues. Between the trimmed V and J ends, which lost 1 base and 3 bases, there was a span of 9 bases. Germline V CDR1 and CDR2: MNHNS, SASEGT. In DNA, the CDR3 is TGTGCCAGCAGTGAAGGGCTCAACAAAGAGACCCAGTACTTC. It translates to CASSEGLNKETQYF.